A selection of T cell receptor beta chains follows, all from one sample in a study of breast tumors, draining lymph nodes, adjacent tissues. TCRdb ran MiXCR on the multiplex PCR reads and lists one entry per CDR3 protein. The sample shows tens of thousands of distinct CDR3 sequences, approximately 60% of them seen only once. The sample taken for sequencing was tumor-adjacent breast tissue. Receptor source: a female donor with breast cancer. Some clones in this sample may be carry-over from other donors' samples. CDR3s include the opening cysteine and the closing phenylalanine or tryptophan. A D gene is named only where the DNA matches it firmly. Size is stated for part of the rows, as once, few or many counts, or as a class when the clone is expanded.

d_call: TRBD2; clone_size: NA; j_call: TRBJ2-1; v_call: TRBV24-1; cdr3_nt: TGTGCCACCAGTGATTTGCCTAGCGGGGGGGCCATTAGCTCCTACAATGAGCAGTTCTTC; cdr3_aa: CATSDLPSGGAISSYNEQFF
d_call: TRBD2; clone_size: NA; j_call: TRBJ2-5; v_call: TRBV29-1; cdr3_nt: TGCAGCGTTGGGGGACTAGCGAGAGGGGAGACCCAGTACTTC; cdr3_aa: CSVGGLARGETQYF
d_call: NA; clone_size: NA; j_call: TRBJ2-2; v_call: TRBV9; cdr3_nt: TGTGCCAGCACCAGACAGGGAGGAACCGGGGAGCTGTTTTTT; cdr3_aa: CASTRQGGTGELFF
d_call: TRBD2; clone_size: NA; j_call: TRBJ2-5; v_call: TRBV10-3; cdr3_nt: TGTGCCAGCAATCCGGGGGGGGAGACCCAGTACTTC; cdr3_aa: CASNPGGETQYF
d_call: NA; clone_size: NA; j_call: TRBJ2-7; v_call: TRBV30; cdr3_nt: TGTGCCTGGAGTAAGGGTTCCGGGAGAATTTTATACTTC; cdr3_aa: CAWSKGSGRILYF
d_call: NA; clone_size: NA; j_call: TRBJ2-2; v_call: TRBV18; cdr3_nt: TGTGCCAGCTCACCCCCAGCCACCGGGGAGCTGTTTTTT; cdr3_aa: CASSPPATGELFF
d_call: TRBD2; clone_size: many; j_call: TRBJ2-1; v_call: TRBV25-1; cdr3_nt: TGTGCCAGCAGTGACCCCTCCGCGGGGGGAGATGAGCAGTTCTTC; cdr3_aa: CASSDPSAGGDEQFF
d_call: NA; clone_size: NA; j_call: TRBJ2-2; v_call: TRBV2; cdr3_nt: TGTGCCAGCAGTGAAGGGAAACGGGTCGCCGGGGAGCTGTTTTTT; cdr3_aa: CASSEGKRVAGELFF
d_call: NA; clone_size: few; j_call: TRBJ1-2; v_call: TRBV7-3; cdr3_nt: TGTGCCAGCAGCCGCGATATGAACTATGGCTACACCTTC; cdr3_aa: CASSRDMNYGYTF
d_call: TRBD1; clone_size: NA; j_call: TRBJ1-2; v_call: TRBV5-5; cdr3_nt: TGTGCCAGCAGCTTAGCCGGGACAGGGAATCATGGCTACACCTTC; cdr3_aa: CASSLAGTGNHGYTF
d_call: TRBD2; clone_size: many; j_call: TRBJ2-1; v_call: TRBV6-2/TRBV6-3; cdr3_nt: TGTGCCAGCAGACATGGGACTAGCGGGAGTCTCTACAATGAGCAGTTCTTC; cdr3_aa: CASRHGTSGSLYNEQFF
d_call: NA; clone_size: NA; j_call: TRBJ1-3; v_call: TRBV10-2; cdr3_nt: TGCGCCAGCAGTGAGGGGGGCACTCTCTCTGGAAACACCATATATTTT; cdr3_aa: CASSEGGTLSGNTIYF
d_call: NA; clone_size: many; j_call: TRBJ1-4; v_call: TRBV4-2; cdr3_nt: TGTGCCAGCAGCCAAGAAGTGGGACCAACTAATGAAAAACTGTTTTTT; cdr3_aa: CASSQEVGPTNEKLFF
d_call: TRBD1; clone_size: NA; j_call: TRBJ2-7; v_call: TRBV5-5; cdr3_nt: TGTGCCAGCAGCTTGGAATTTTTGGGACAGGGGAGCTCCTACGAGCAGTACTTC; cdr3_aa: CASSLEFLGQGSSYEQYF
d_call: NA; clone_size: medium-sized; j_call: TRBJ2-7; v_call: TRBV3-1; cdr3_nt: TGTGCCAGCAGCCAAGACCTACAGCACTACGAGCAGTACTTC; cdr3_aa: CASSQDLQHYEQYF
d_call: NA; clone_size: NA; j_call: TRBJ2-3; v_call: TRBV7-8; cdr3_nt: TGTGCCAGCAGCACAACGACTAGCACAGATACGCAGTATTTT; cdr3_aa: CASSTTTSTDTQYF
d_call: NA; clone_size: many; j_call: TRBJ2-3; v_call: TRBV5-8; cdr3_nt: TGTGCCAGCAGCTTGGTTGGCACAGATACGCAGTATTTT; cdr3_aa: CASSLVGTDTQYF
d_call: TRBD1; clone_size: NA; j_call: TRBJ1-6; v_call: TRBV13; cdr3_nt: TGTGCCAGCAGCTTAGTTTCCGGGACAGGGGGCGGCAATTCACCCCTCCACTTT; cdr3_aa: CASSLVSGTGGGNSPLHF
d_call: NA; clone_size: once; j_call: TRBJ2-5; v_call: TRBV6-2/TRBV6-3; cdr3_nt: TGTGCCAGCAGTTACCCAGACCAAGAGACCCAGTACTTC; cdr3_aa: CASSYPDQETQYF
d_call: NA; clone_size: NA; j_call: TRBJ2-7; v_call: TRBV6-2/TRBV6-3; cdr3_nt: TGTGCCAGCAGTCCGAGGGGGAGGGTAGCTCAGAGGAGCTCCTACGAGCAGTACTTC; cdr3_aa: CASSPRGRVAQRSSYEQYF
d_call: NA; clone_size: medium-sized; j_call: TRBJ1-6; v_call: TRBV20-1; cdr3_nt: TGCAGTGCTAGAGGTGCAGGCGTCGAGAATTCACCCCTCCACTTT; cdr3_aa: CSARGAGVENSPLHF
d_call: NA; clone_size: NA; j_call: TRBJ2-1; v_call: TRBV7-1; cdr3_nt: TGTGCCCACACAGCTAAATACAATGAGCAGTTCTTC; cdr3_aa: CAHTAKYNEQFF
d_call: NA; clone_size: many; j_call: TRBJ2-1; v_call: TRBV4-3; cdr3_nt: TGCGCCAGCAGCCAAGAGTTGGTCTACCCCTACAATGAGCAGTTCTTC; cdr3_aa: CASSQELVYPYNEQFF
d_call: NA; clone_size: once; j_call: TRBJ1-5; v_call: TRBV6-1; cdr3_nt: TGTGCCAGCAGTGAAGGCAGGGGCAGCAATCAGCCCCAGCATTTT; cdr3_aa: CASSEGRGSNQPQHF
d_call: NA; clone_size: medium-sized; j_call: TRBJ2-3; v_call: TRBV14; cdr3_nt: TGTGCCAGCAGCCAAGATGTGGCGACTACGCAGTATTTT; cdr3_aa: CASSQDVATTQYF
d_call: NA; clone_size: NA; j_call: TRBJ1-5; v_call: TRBV24-1; cdr3_nt: TGTGCCGCCCTAACCAGGCCCCAGCATTTT; cdr3_aa: CAALTRPQHF
d_call: NA; clone_size: many; j_call: TRBJ2-5; v_call: TRBV2; cdr3_nt: TGTGCCAGCGTCCCCCCCGGGACTTATCAAGAGACCCAGTACTTC; cdr3_aa: CASVPPGTYQETQYF
d_call: TRBD2; clone_size: many; j_call: TRBJ2-1; v_call: TRBV11-2; cdr3_nt: TGTGCCAGCAGCTTAGATTGGTTAGCGGGAGCATCAAGCTCCTACAATGAGCAGTTCTTC; cdr3_aa: CASSLDWLAGASSSYNEQFF